This paragraph reports one TCR beta chain. Its antigen specificity is not known. There are no base qualities to consult, and no much larger clone falls within one base. Read against the paper, the sample's time point label means: baseline before first vaccination. Vaccinee samples were obtained from the UK trials COV001 and COV002, which included a single-blind randomized controlled phase 2/3 trial of AZD1222 (ChAdOx1 nCoV-19) in healthy adults. For TCRbeta chain sequencing, PBMC samples were collected from trial participants at day 0 and at day 28 after the second dose. The sample belongs to a study of T cell responses to AZD1222 COVID-19 vaccine (dated by TCRdb to the early 2020s). For the wider study: AZD1222 recipients with second doses at about 4 weeks or about 12 weeks were pooled, because spike-specific TCR depth and breadth did not differ between schedules. TCR sequencing covered more than 230 trial participants: about 210 given two doses of AZD1222 and around 26 given two doses of MenACWY control vaccine. Trial participants were enrolled by age into 18-55, 56-69 and 70-plus year subgroups, with roughly 160, 29 and 62 TCR-sequenced participants respectively.

General findings and caveats noted by the study authors: No day 14 peak-response samples were available, so repertoires were characterized only after the peak T cell response. Most participants were white British and females outnumbered males, and the authors suggested that clonal diversity may have been underestimated. Nearly half of unique spike-specific TCRs reportedly recognized epitopes outside regions mutated in the B.1.351 and B.1.1.7 variants. CD4 TCRs associated with the vaccine covered the entire spike protein, and the dominant responses were in regions 160-218 and 743-854. In the small 56-69-year group, the increase in depth fell short of significance, most likely because of low power. Spike-specific TCR breadth and depth rose significantly after two AZD1222 doses compared with day 0 and with MenACWY recipients. Conclusions about previously exposed vaccinees are limited, since just six or seven AZD1222 recipients were seropositive for SARS-CoV-2 at baseline.

The CDR3 regions of human TCRbeta chains were subjected to immunosequencing. Regarding the original processing steps: TCRs in the repertoires were compared against a reference library of SARS-CoV-2-specific TCRs that had been generated with the MIRA antigen-specificity platform. Breadth was defined as the fraction of unique TCRs that were SARS-CoV-2-associated, and depth was defined as the fraction of total T cells that were SARS-CoV-2-associated. Each spike-specific TCR was assigned to its reactive spike region and to a CD4 or CD8 class using the MIRA data. Log10-transformed breadth and depth values were compared by one-way ANOVA with Sidak's multiple comparisons tests. Not all clones reach the TCRdb copy of this immuneACCESS table, which keeps in-frame sequences only. Checked studies attribute under half of the gap to unresolved V genes and leave the rest unexplained. That table is the source of V, J and clone size, and D and trimming were worked out from the DNA. The sample table contains more than 110,000 clones; only one count was recorded for about 92% of them. The ten largest clonotypes hold roughly 3.1% of the sample.

Including the terminal cysteine and phenylalanine, the CDR3 comprises 13 residues. This entry keeps only the CDR3 DNA: 39 bases, framed from base 1. V is cut by 3 bases and J by 6 bases, and the space between the germline ends is 12 bases. CDR1 and CDR2 are drawn from the germline V gene: MNHEY, SVGAGI. The sequenced sample was peripheral blood, obtained on day 0 of AZD1222 vaccination. This TCR came from an adult in good health. The V and J segments used are TRBV6-5 and TRBJ2-7, with the D gene too uncertain to name. The encoded CDR3 is CASSYMVDSEQYF. The sequenced DNA is TGTGCCAGCAGTTATATGGTGGATTCCGAGCAGTACTTC.